The 7 T cell receptor beta chains presented below share a single source sample, sequenced in a study of CXCR3-negative and CXCR3-positive naive CD8 T cells. These receptors' targets are unknown. The libraries of TRB cDNA were constructed through 5' RACE using UMI labels. TCRdb re-called the 5' RACE reads; every CDR3 protein appears as one record, without DNA. This listing includes tens of thousands of distinct CDR3 sequences. Study-wide results and caveats: Greater hydrophobicity was found in TRB CDR3s of CXCR3-positive naive cells than of CXCR3-negative naive cells.

Sample: naive CXCR3+ CD8+ T cells from blood. Subset defined: CD45RO-CCR7+CD27+CD95- naive CD8+ T cells expressing CXCR3 (TNR3+). Receptors originate from a human donor in good health. Some clones in this sample may be carry-over from other donors' samples.

V and J are TRBV28 and TRBJ2-7; there is no DNA to check the TCRdb D call of TRBD1. The germline CDR1 and CDR2 sequences are MDHEN and SYDVKM. This CDR3 has 15 amino acids. CDR3 amino acids: CASSLNPEGAYEQYF. Complete variable domain (other parts from reference TRBV28 and TRBJ2-7): DVKVTQSSRYLVKRTGEKVFLECVQDMDHENMFWYRQDPGLGLRLIYFSYDVKMKEKGDIPEGYSVSREKKERFSLILESASTNQTSMYLCASSLNPEGAYEQYFGPGTRLTVT.

The rearrangement uses TRBV4-2 and TRBJ2-7; the D call of TRBD1 rests on TCRdb alone, since no DNA is present to check it. CDR3 length: 15 amino acids. The germline gives CDR1 LGHNA, CDR2 YNFKEQ. CDR3 in amino acids: CASSQVTGGTYEQYF.

The CDR3 sequence: CASSSTDYNEQFF. The rearrangement joins TRBV11-2 to TRBJ2-1. The germline CDR1 and CDR2 sequences are SGHAT and FQNNGV. The CDR3 sequence is 13 residues long.

This chain uses TRBV7-9 with TRBJ2-2; TCRdb's assignment of TRBD1 cannot be checked, as there is no DNA. CDR1 SEHNR and CDR2 FQNEAQ come from the germline V gene (reference sequence). The CDR3 is 16 residues long. This CDR3 reads CASIPPPGESSGELFF.

V gene TRBV15 combines with J gene TRBJ2-3. Per germline, CDR1 LNHNV and CDR2 YYDKDF (reference sequence). The CDR3 totals 14 residues. This CDR3 reads CATILGASTDTQYF.

The V gene is TRBV4-1, the J gene TRBJ2-7; without DNA, the TCRdb call of TRBD1 cannot be checked. Germline CDR1 MGHRA, CDR2 YSYEKL. The CDR3 runs 15 residues. The CDR3 sequence is CASSQDEQGAYEQYF.

The chain carries TRBV2 and TRBJ2-5; TCRdb's D gene call, TRBD1, goes unchecked for lack of DNA. CDR3 size: 16 residues. The germline V gene encodes CDR1 SNHLY and CDR2 FYNNEI. CDR3 sequence: CASMGGFRDTQETQYF.